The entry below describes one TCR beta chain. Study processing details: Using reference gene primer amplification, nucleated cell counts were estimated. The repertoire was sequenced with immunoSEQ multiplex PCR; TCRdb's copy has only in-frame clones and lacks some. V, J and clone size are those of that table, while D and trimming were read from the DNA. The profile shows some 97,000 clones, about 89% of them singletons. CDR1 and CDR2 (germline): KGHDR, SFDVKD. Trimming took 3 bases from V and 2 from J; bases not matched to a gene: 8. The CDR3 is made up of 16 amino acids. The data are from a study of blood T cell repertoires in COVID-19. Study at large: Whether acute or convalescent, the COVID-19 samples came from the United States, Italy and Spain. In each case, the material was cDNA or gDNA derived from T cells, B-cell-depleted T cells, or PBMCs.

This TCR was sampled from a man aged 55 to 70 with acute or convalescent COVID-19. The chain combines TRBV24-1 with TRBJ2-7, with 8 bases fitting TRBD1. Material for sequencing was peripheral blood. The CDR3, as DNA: TGTGCCACCAGTGATCCCGGACAGGGAGGACCCTACGAGCAGTACTTC. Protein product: CATSDPGQGGPYEQYF.